The rows below give T cell receptor beta chains drawn from one sample of a study of Ad26.COV2.S vaccination and SARS-CoV-2 variants. Clones were read by immunoSEQ multiplex PCR, and TCRdb kept only the in-frame ones, dropping some. The data hold 350,000 to 450,000 clones, with approximately 89% observed a single time. The specimen comprised peripheral blood, sampled in a trial of Ad26.COV2.S vaccine versus placebo. The receptor set was obtained from a person aged 18 to 59 who received the Ad26.COV2.S COVID-19 vaccine or a placebo. The conserved cysteine and the conserved F or W are not part of the CDR3 here.

v_call: TRBV9; j_call: TRBJ1-2; cdr3_length: 11; cdr3_aa: ASSVEHIGDYT
v_call: TRBV5-1; j_call: TRBJ2-7; cdr3_length: 10; cdr3_aa: ASSLDTYEQY
v_call: TRBV21-1; j_call: TRBJ2-6; cdr3_length: 14; cdr3_aa: ASSRTGSSGANVLT
v_call: TRBV6-6; j_call: TRBJ1-4; cdr3_length: 12; cdr3_aa: ASSMDASREKLF
v_call: TRBV3-1/TRBV3-2; j_call: TRBJ1-1; cdr3_length: 11; cdr3_aa: ASSQGGPSGAF
v_call: TRBV18; j_call: TRBJ2-1; cdr3_length: 9; cdr3_aa: ASSRDNEQF
v_call: TRBV9; j_call: TRBJ2-3; cdr3_length: 13; cdr3_aa: ASSRTSGITDTQY
v_call: TRBV10-3; j_call: TRBJ2-5; cdr3_length: 10; cdr3_aa: AISDLRETQY
v_call: TRBV7-2; j_call: TRBJ1-2; cdr3_length: 10; cdr3_aa: ASSLMGYGYT
v_call: TRBV9; j_call: TRBJ1-1; cdr3_length: 11; cdr3_aa: ASSVNTATEAF
v_call: TRBV7-2; j_call: TRBJ2-3; cdr3_length: 14; cdr3_aa: ASSLQPTRGTDTQY
v_call: TRBV7-9; j_call: TRBJ2-2; cdr3_length: 12; cdr3_aa: ASSLAHAPGELF
v_call: TRBV6-2/TRBV6-3; j_call: TRBJ2-7; cdr3_length: 11; cdr3_aa: ASSYSRSYEQY
v_call: TRBV5-6; j_call: TRBJ1-3; cdr3_length: 13; cdr3_aa: ASSLGDRDGNTIY
v_call: TRBV28; j_call: TRBJ2-2; cdr3_length: 13; cdr3_aa: ASSLTSVHTGELF
v_call: TRBV18; j_call: TRBJ2-7; cdr3_length: 13; cdr3_aa: ASSPPGQLRLEQY
v_call: TRBV27; j_call: TRBJ2-7; cdr3_length: 15; cdr3_aa: ASSLRGPGIINYEQY
v_call: TRBV12-5; j_call: TRBJ2-7; cdr3_length: 14; cdr3_aa: ASGLRGPTGTVEQY
v_call: TRBV27; j_call: TRBJ2-1; cdr3_length: 12; cdr3_aa: ASNVRGPASEQF
v_call: TRBV20-1; j_call: TRBJ1-2; cdr3_length: 9; cdr3_aa: SAEDGYGYT
v_call: TRBV15; j_call: TRBJ2-5; cdr3_length: 12; cdr3_aa: ATSRGTAQETQY
v_call: TRBV24-1; j_call: TRBJ2-1; cdr3_length: 18; cdr3_aa: ATSEPGLAGGPVRGNEQF
v_call: TRBV4-1; j_call: TRBJ2-1; cdr3_length: 12; cdr3_aa: ASSQIGGEDEQF
v_call: TRBV9; j_call: TRBJ2-1; cdr3_length: 13; cdr3_aa: ASSVGSGTYNEQF
v_call: TRBV12-5; j_call: TRBJ2-1; cdr3_length: 9; cdr3_aa: ASGLVEEQF
v_call: TRBV7-3; j_call: TRBJ2-7; cdr3_length: 11; cdr3_aa: ASSLKGGYEQY
v_call: TRBV11-2; j_call: TRBJ2-1; cdr3_length: 12; cdr3_aa: ASSLGSRRDEQF
v_call: TRBV2; j_call: TRBJ1-2; cdr3_length: 12; cdr3_aa: ASSAITGMNGYT
v_call: TRBV2; j_call: TRBJ1-4; cdr3_length: 11; cdr3_aa: ASSPDSGGKLF
v_call: TRBV5-6; j_call: TRBJ1-1; cdr3_length: 11; cdr3_aa: ASSLEWNTEAF
v_call: TRBV3-1/TRBV3-2; j_call: TRBJ1-2; cdr3_length: 13; cdr3_aa: ASSPYGQGGGGYT
v_call: TRBV4-2; j_call: TRBJ1-2; cdr3_length: 12; cdr3_aa: ASSHDREGRGYT
v_call: TRBV7-9; j_call: TRBJ2-1; cdr3_length: 14; cdr3_aa: ASSLAGAGPDNEQF
v_call: TRBV7-8; j_call: TRBJ1-1; cdr3_length: 12; cdr3_aa: ASSLEWGDTEAF
v_call: TRBV28; j_call: TRBJ2-5; cdr3_length: 11; cdr3_aa: ATKGGGQETQY
v_call: TRBV7-8; j_call: TRBJ2-5; cdr3_length: 13; cdr3_aa: ASSHTEGFKETQY
v_call: TRBV2; j_call: TRBJ2-1; cdr3_length: 12; cdr3_aa: ASSRDSRSSEQF
v_call: TRBV6-1; j_call: TRBJ1-5; cdr3_length: 14; cdr3_aa: ASSDLWGNSNQPQH
v_call: TRBV12-3/TRBV12-4; j_call: TRBJ1-2; cdr3_length: 11; cdr3_aa: ASSPDRNYGYT
v_call: TRBV6-4; j_call: TRBJ2-1; cdr3_length: 12; cdr3_aa: ASRDLAGSGEQF
v_call: TRBV19; j_call: TRBJ1-1; cdr3_length: 12; cdr3_aa: ASSPDRANTEAF
v_call: TRBV10-3; j_call: TRBJ1-4; cdr3_length: 11; cdr3_aa: AIRRDDNEKLF
v_call: TRBV5-1; j_call: TRBJ2-7; cdr3_length: 14; cdr3_aa: ASSPLGSGTRYEQY
v_call: TRBV29-1; j_call: TRBJ2-3; cdr3_length: 16; cdr3_aa: SAPGVGGGEGSTDTQY
v_call: TRBV12-5; j_call: TRBJ2-5; cdr3_length: 11; cdr3_aa: ASGLAGPSAQY
v_call: TRBV27; j_call: TRBJ2-1; cdr3_length: 16; cdr3_aa: ASSQGGGRGRSYNEQF
v_call: TRBV9; j_call: TRBJ1-2; cdr3_length: 11; cdr3_aa: ASPPDSNYGYT
v_call: TRBV11-3; j_call: TRBJ2-1; cdr3_length: 14; cdr3_aa: ASSLEGLADYNEQF
v_call: TRBV11-2; j_call: TRBJ1-6; cdr3_length: 13; cdr3_aa: ASSLATGGNSPLH
v_call: TRBV28; j_call: TRBJ2-7; cdr3_length: 13; cdr3_aa: ASSRTGGETYEQY
v_call: TRBV28; j_call: TRBJ1-1; cdr3_length: 14; cdr3_aa: ASSLGGMGTYTEAF
v_call: TRBV7-6; j_call: TRBJ1-1; cdr3_length: 16; cdr3_aa: ASSLYEMDGGRRTEAF
v_call: TRBV5-1; j_call: TRBJ1-1; cdr3_length: 12; cdr3_aa: ASSQDSWNTEAF
v_call: TRBV20-1; j_call: TRBJ1-3; cdr3_length: 12; cdr3_aa: SASPRGLDLTIY
v_call: TRBV9; j_call: TRBJ2-5; cdr3_length: 14; cdr3_aa: ASSVAIRDNQETQY